These T cell receptor beta chains were read from a single sample in a study of blood T cell repertoires in COVID-19. Libraries were prepared by immunoSEQ multiplex PCR; TCRdb keeps only in-frame clonotypes and omits some of them. The table includes 200,000 to 250,000 clones, roughly nine tenths detected once. Sequences were obtained from peripheral blood. These receptors all stem from a man aged 25 to 40 with acute or convalescent COVID-19. Both conserved end residues are part of each CDR3. Fields, in order: D gene, J gene, V gene, clone size, CDR3 DNA, CDR3 protein. The D gene is left open where the match is weak. Clone size appears in some rows only: once, few, many, or a class for an expanded clone.

D gene: NA; J gene: TRBJ2-2; V gene: TRBV10-1; clone size: NA; CDR3 DNA: TGCGCCAGCAGTGTTATCCGAGCCGGGGAGCTGTTTTTT; CDR3 protein: CASSVIRAGELFF
D gene: TRBD2; J gene: TRBJ2-1; V gene: TRBV6-5; clone size: NA; CDR3 DNA: TGTGCCAGCAGTTACGGAGGCGGGAGGGCTGGTGAGCAGTTCTTC; CDR3 protein: CASSYGGGRAGEQFF
D gene: TRBD2; J gene: TRBJ2-3; V gene: TRBV30; clone size: NA; CDR3 DNA: TGTGCCTGGAGTACCGGTGGACTAGCGGGACCCTTGGATACGCAGTATTTT; CDR3 protein: CAWSTGGLAGPLDTQYF
D gene: NA; J gene: TRBJ1-1; V gene: TRBV27; clone size: NA; CDR3 DNA: TGTGCCAGCAGTTCCCCGTACGGAGGGCCCACTGAAGCTTTCTTT; CDR3 protein: CASSSPYGGPTEAFF
D gene: NA; J gene: TRBJ2-7; V gene: TRBV10-3; clone size: NA; CDR3 DNA: TGTGCCATCAGTGAGCGCGAGAGATACGAGCAGTACTTC; CDR3 protein: CAISERERYEQYF
D gene: NA; J gene: TRBJ2-5; V gene: TRBV11-2; clone size: NA; CDR3 DNA: TGTGCCAGCACCCCCACTGGTGGAGAGACCCAGTACTTC; CDR3 protein: CASTPTGGETQYF
D gene: TRBD2; J gene: TRBJ2-2; V gene: TRBV6-2/TRBV6-3; clone size: NA; CDR3 DNA: TGTGCCAGCAGTTACTCTTACTTAGCGGGAGGTACCGGGGAGCTGTTTTTT; CDR3 protein: CASSYSYLAGGTGELFF
D gene: NA; J gene: TRBJ2-1; V gene: TRBV6-4; clone size: once; CDR3 DNA: TGTGCCAGCAGTCGGACTTTTAGGGATGAGCAGTTCTTC; CDR3 protein: CASSRTFRDEQFF
D gene: NA; J gene: TRBJ2-6; V gene: TRBV6-5; clone size: NA; CDR3 DNA: TGTGCCAGCATACGGGTCTCCTCTGGGGCCAACGTCCTGACTTTC; CDR3 protein: CASIRVSSGANVLTF
D gene: NA; J gene: TRBJ2-7; V gene: TRBV27; clone size: NA; CDR3 DNA: TGTGCCAGCAGTTTCCCTAGCCAGAGCAAGCAGTACTTC; CDR3 protein: CASSFPSQSKQYF
D gene: TRBD2; J gene: TRBJ2-5; V gene: TRBV4-2; clone size: NA; CDR3 DNA: TGTGCCAGCACAGCTAGCGGGGTGTACCAAGAGACCCAGTACTTC; CDR3 protein: CASTASGVYQETQYF
D gene: NA; J gene: TRBJ2-5; V gene: TRBV28; clone size: NA; CDR3 DNA: TGTGCCACCCAGATTATGGGGCTTCAAGAGACCCAGTACTTC; CDR3 protein: CATQIMGLQETQYF
D gene: NA; J gene: TRBJ1-5; V gene: TRBV5-5; clone size: NA; CDR3 DNA: TGTGCCAGCAGCCGTGACAGGTTCGGTCAGCCCCAGCATTTT; CDR3 protein: CASSRDRFGQPQHF
D gene: NA; J gene: TRBJ2-2; V gene: TRBV6-5; clone size: NA; CDR3 DNA: TGTGCCAGCAGTTACATAGGGGGTAGTGACACCGGGGAGCTGTTTTTT; CDR3 protein: CASSYIGGSDTGELFF
D gene: TRBD1; J gene: TRBJ1-1; V gene: TRBV7-9; clone size: NA; CDR3 DNA: TGTGCCAGCAGCTTAGTGTGGGGGACAGGGGTGCAGAACACTGAAGCTTTCTTT; CDR3 protein: CASSLVWGTGVQNTEAFF
D gene: NA; J gene: TRBJ1-2; V gene: TRBV28; clone size: NA; CDR3 DNA: TGTGCCAGCAGTTTGGGTCAGGGAAAAGTGAATGGCTACACCTTC; CDR3 protein: CASSLGQGKVNGYTF
D gene: TRBD2; J gene: TRBJ2-7; V gene: TRBV3-1/TRBV3-2; clone size: NA; CDR3 DNA: TGTGCCAGCAGCCAAGGGCGGGGGGATTACGAGCAGTACTTC; CDR3 protein: CASSQGRGDYEQYF
D gene: TRBD1; J gene: TRBJ1-5; V gene: TRBV28; clone size: once; CDR3 DNA: TGTGCCAGCAGCGACAGGGGTGGTCAGCCCCAGCATTTT; CDR3 protein: CASSDRGGQPQHF
D gene: NA; J gene: TRBJ2-5; V gene: TRBV11-1; clone size: NA; CDR3 DNA: TGTGCCAGCAGCTTAGGGGACATTAAAGAGACCCAGTACTTC; CDR3 protein: CASSLGDIKETQYF
D gene: TRBD2; J gene: TRBJ2-7; V gene: TRBV12-3/TRBV12-4; clone size: NA; CDR3 DNA: TGTGCCAGCAGTTTCGGACTAGCCGAGCAGTACTTC; CDR3 protein: CASSFGLAEQYF
D gene: NA; J gene: TRBJ2-7; V gene: TRBV5-4; clone size: NA; CDR3 DNA: TGTGCCAGCAGCCCTGGAGGGGACAGCTACGAGCAGTACTTC; CDR3 protein: CASSPGGDSYEQYF
D gene: TRBD1; J gene: TRBJ1-1; V gene: TRBV25-1; clone size: NA; CDR3 DNA: TGTGCCAGCATCGCGGACAGGGGGCATGACATGAACACTGAAGCTTTCTTT; CDR3 protein: CASIADRGHDMNTEAFF
D gene: TRBD1; J gene: TRBJ2-7; V gene: TRBV9; clone size: once; CDR3 DNA: TGTGCCAGCAGCACCCGCCCGCTGGAGGGACAGGGTCCCTACGAGCAGTACTTC; CDR3 protein: CASSTRPLEGQGPYEQYF
D gene: NA; J gene: TRBJ1-3; V gene: TRBV7-2; clone size: NA; CDR3 DNA: TGTGCCAGCAGCTTAAGACAGAGAAACACCATATATTTT; CDR3 protein: CASSLRQRNTIYF
D gene: NA; J gene: TRBJ2-7; V gene: TRBV7-9; clone size: NA; CDR3 DNA: TGTGCCAGCAGCTGGGAGGGGGTGGGGACCGAGCAGTACTTC; CDR3 protein: CASSWEGVGTEQYF
D gene: NA; J gene: TRBJ1-5; V gene: TRBV7-3; clone size: NA; CDR3 DNA: TGTGCCAGCAGCAAAGTCTATACCTCAGGGTTTAGGAATCAGCCCCAGCATTTT; CDR3 protein: CASSKVYTSGFRNQPQHF
D gene: NA; J gene: TRBJ1-4; V gene: TRBV5-1; clone size: NA; CDR3 DNA: TGCGCCAGCAGCTTGGCCGAGGCTCGCGGTAATGAAAAACTGTTTTTT; CDR3 protein: CASSLAEARGNEKLFF
D gene: NA; J gene: TRBJ2-3; V gene: TRBV19; clone size: NA; CDR3 DNA: TGTGCCAGTAGTAATTCGTTTTTAGACAGTAGCACAGATACGCAGTATTTT; CDR3 protein: CASSNSFLDSSTDTQYF
D gene: TRBD1; J gene: TRBJ1-2; V gene: TRBV9; clone size: NA; CDR3 DNA: TGTGCCAGCAGCGAGCAACAGGGGAGCGGGGGCTACACCTTC; CDR3 protein: CASSEQQGSGGYTF
D gene: TRBD1; J gene: TRBJ2-7; V gene: TRBV6-6; clone size: NA; CDR3 DNA: TGTGCCAGCACAGTCAGGGGGACCTACGAGCAGTACTTC; CDR3 protein: CASTVRGTYEQYF
D gene: NA; J gene: TRBJ1-5; V gene: TRBV4-2; clone size: few; CDR3 DNA: TGTGCCAGCAGCCAAGATCTCCGAGGTACGGGGGGGCTGAGTCAGCCCCAGCATTTT; CDR3 protein: CASSQDLRGTGGLSQPQHF
D gene: TRBD1; J gene: TRBJ1-5; V gene: TRBV6-1; clone size: NA; CDR3 DNA: TGTGCCAGCAGTGCACCGGGACAGGGACTTCAGCCCCAGCATTTT; CDR3 protein: CASSAPGQGLQPQHF
D gene: TRBD1; J gene: TRBJ2-1; V gene: TRBV3-1/TRBV3-2; clone size: NA; CDR3 DNA: TGTGCCAGCAGCCAACCGATGGGGACAGGGTTCCATGAGCAGTTCTTC; CDR3 protein: CASSQPMGTGFHEQFF
D gene: TRBD1; J gene: TRBJ2-7; V gene: TRBV7-2; clone size: NA; CDR3 DNA: TGTGCCAGCAGCTTAACGGGACAGGGCGCTTACGAGCAGTACTTC; CDR3 protein: CASSLTGQGAYEQYF
D gene: NA; J gene: TRBJ1-1; V gene: TRBV30; clone size: NA; CDR3 DNA: TGTGCCTGGAGGTATAGTAACACTGAAGCTTTCTTT; CDR3 protein: CAWRYSNTEAFF
D gene: TRBD1; J gene: TRBJ2-1; V gene: TRBV5-6; clone size: NA; CDR3 DNA: TGTGCCAGCAGCTTGGGGCAGGGGGTATACAATGAGCAGTTCTTC; CDR3 protein: CASSLGQGVYNEQFF
D gene: TRBD2; J gene: TRBJ2-7; V gene: TRBV3-1/TRBV3-2; clone size: NA; CDR3 DNA: TGTGCCAGCAGTCAACTAGCGGGAGGATTACGAAACTTC; CDR3 protein: CASSQLAGGLRNF
D gene: TRBD2; J gene: TRBJ2-5; V gene: TRBV9; clone size: many; CDR3 DNA: TGTGCCAGCAGCGTAAGCGGGGGGACCCAAGAGACCCAGTACTTC; CDR3 protein: CASSVSGGTQETQYF
D gene: NA; J gene: TRBJ2-7; V gene: TRBV2; clone size: NA; CDR3 DNA: TGTGCCAGCAGTGCCCGGGGGAGCGATGAGCAGTACTTC; CDR3 protein: CASSARGSDEQYF
D gene: TRBD1; J gene: TRBJ1-5; V gene: TRBV28; clone size: NA; CDR3 DNA: TGTGCCAGCAGTCCCCGGACAGGGGTTAGCAATCAGCCCCAGCATTTT; CDR3 protein: CASSPRTGVSNQPQHF
D gene: TRBD1; J gene: TRBJ2-3; V gene: TRBV5-1; clone size: NA; CDR3 DNA: TGCGCCAGCAGTACGGGACAGGGGATAACAGATACGCAGTATTTT; CDR3 protein: CASSTGQGITDTQYF
D gene: TRBD1; J gene: TRBJ1-6; V gene: TRBV3-1/TRBV3-2; clone size: NA; CDR3 DNA: TGTGCCAGCAGCCAAGGAGGGGGGACAGGGACCTATAATTCACCCCTCCACTTT; CDR3 protein: CASSQGGGTGTYNSPLHF
D gene: NA; J gene: TRBJ2-2; V gene: TRBV6-6; clone size: NA; CDR3 DNA: TGTGCCAGCAGTTACACCAGGGCTAACACCGGGGAGCTGTTTTTT; CDR3 protein: CASSYTRANTGELFF
D gene: TRBD2; J gene: TRBJ2-3; V gene: TRBV7-2; clone size: NA; CDR3 DNA: TGTGCCAGCAGCTTCGCTTGGGCTAGCGGGAGTTCAGATACGCAGTATTTT; CDR3 protein: CASSFAWASGSSDTQYF
D gene: TRBD1; J gene: TRBJ1-6; V gene: TRBV19; clone size: NA; CDR3 DNA: TGTGCCAGTAGTCCGACAGGGGGGGGTGATTCACCCCTCCACTTT; CDR3 protein: CASSPTGGGDSPLHF
D gene: TRBD2; J gene: TRBJ2-3; V gene: TRBV9; clone size: once; CDR3 DNA: TGTGCCAGCAGCGTTGAGGGAAGCGGGAGAGATACGCAGTATTTT; CDR3 protein: CASSVEGSGRDTQYF
D gene: NA; J gene: TRBJ2-3; V gene: TRBV3-1/TRBV3-2; clone size: NA; CDR3 DNA: TGTGCCAGCAGCCAAGATCTTGGTAGGGGCTACACAGATACGCAGTATTTT; CDR3 protein: CASSQDLGRGYTDTQYF
D gene: NA; J gene: TRBJ1-1; V gene: TRBV18; clone size: NA; CDR3 DNA: TGTGCCAGCTCACCTTACTTGGACACTGAAGCTTTCTTT; CDR3 protein: CASSPYLDTEAFF
D gene: NA; J gene: TRBJ2-2; V gene: TRBV5-1; clone size: once; CDR3 DNA: TGCGCCAGCTCCAAGAGTTTGCCCAACACCGGGGAGCTGTTTTTT; CDR3 protein: CASSKSLPNTGELFF
D gene: NA; J gene: TRBJ1-2; V gene: TRBV5-1; clone size: few; CDR3 DNA: TGCGCCAGCAGAGATCAGGCAGGGGCGGATGGCTACACCTTC; CDR3 protein: CASRDQAGADGYTF
D gene: TRBD1; J gene: TRBJ1-1; V gene: TRBV28; clone size: once; CDR3 DNA: TGTGCCAGCAGCCCCGGGACAGGAAGAATGAACACTGAAGCTTTCTTT; CDR3 protein: CASSPGTGRMNTEAFF
D gene: NA; J gene: TRBJ1-1; V gene: TRBV7-8; clone size: NA; CDR3 DNA: TGTGCCAGCAGCCTCCGGGGGGTCTCCGGAGCTTTCTTT; CDR3 protein: CASSLRGVSGAFF
D gene: TRBD1; J gene: TRBJ1-4; V gene: TRBV11-2; clone size: NA; CDR3 DNA: TGTGCCAGCAGCTCGGGGACAGCCTCTAATGAAAAACTGTTTTTT; CDR3 protein: CASSSGTASNEKLFF
D gene: TRBD2; J gene: TRBJ2-6; V gene: TRBV11-2; clone size: NA; CDR3 DNA: TGTGCCAGCAGCCTATCTTGGACGGGAGGCTCTGGGGCCAACGTCCTGACTTTC; CDR3 protein: CASSLSWTGGSGANVLTF
D gene: TRBD1; J gene: TRBJ2-7; V gene: TRBV30; clone size: NA; CDR3 DNA: TGTGCCGGAGGACAGGGGTTAAAGTACGAGCAGTACTTC; CDR3 protein: CAGGQGLKYEQYF
D gene: NA; J gene: TRBJ2-6; V gene: TRBV28; clone size: NA; CDR3 DNA: TGTGCCAGCAGTTTGGTCTACTCTGGGGCCAACGTCCTGACTTTC; CDR3 protein: CASSLVYSGANVLTF
D gene: TRBD1; J gene: TRBJ1-2; V gene: TRBV14; clone size: NA; CDR3 DNA: TGTGCCAGCAGCGGTAGGGGGCTATATGGCTACACCTTC; CDR3 protein: CASSGRGLYGYTF